Listed here are 7 T cell receptor beta chains from one sample, sequenced in a study of CD8 T cells in Susac syndrome. A quantity of about 0.45 to 1 ug RNA underwent reverse transcription using random hexamers. TCRdb analysed the immunoSEQ multiplex PCR reads with MiXCR anew, one entry per CDR3 protein. The sample carries about 300,000 distinct CDR3 sequences, 65% to 90% recorded once. The specimen sequenced was CD8+ T cells from PBMCs. These receptors were obtained from a human donor with multiple sclerosis.

The chain carries TRBV6-5 and TRBJ1-5, with a possible D match to TRBD1 (5 bases). V gave up 2 bases and J gave up 4 bases, with 6 bases separating them. The CDR3 is 13 residues long. Per the germline V gene, CDR1 is MNHEY and CDR2 is SVGAGI. CDR3 coding DNA: TGTGCCAGCAGTTACGGGGGGAATCAGCCCCAGCATTTT. Translated: CASSYGGNQPQHF.

The chain employs TRBV3-1 and TRBJ2-1, with D unclear. V lost 4 bases to trimming and J lost 9 bases, with 10 bases between them. The CDR3 consists of 12 residues. CDR1 is LGHDT, CDR2 YNNKEL, per germline (reference sequence). The CDR3 bases are TGTGCCAGCAGCCGCCTTGTCGGTGAGCAGTTCTTC. This codes for CASSRLVGEQFF.

The rearrangement uses TRBV7-9 and TRBJ2-3; tentative D call: TRBD2 (7 bases). CDR3 length equals 16 residues. Germline V gene data show CDR1 as SEHNR and CDR2 as FQNEAQ (reference sequence). Between the trimmed V and J ends, which lost 0 bases and 4 bases, there was a span of 14 bases. The CDR3 coding sequence is TGTGCCAGCAGCTTAGCGGGGGCGGGAGCAGCAGATACGCAGTATTTT. Its translation is CASSLAGAGAADTQYF.

The chain recombines TRBV30 with TRBJ2-1; no reliable D call. The germline gives CDR1 GTSNPN, CDR2 SVGIG (reference sequence). The V end lost 7 bases, the J end lost 0 bases, and 4 bases lay between the germline ends. CDR3 length equals 11 residues. The CDR3 spells CAYRSYNEQFF. CDR3 nucleotides: TGTGCCTACCGCTCCTACAATGAGCAGTTCTTC.

The V call is TRBV5-4, the J call TRBJ1-1; 8 bases match TRBD1. V dropped 4 bases and J dropped 6; count of bases not matched to a gene: 8. This CDR3 contains 14 residues. Germline V gene data show CDR1 as SGHNT and CDR2 as YYREEE (reference sequence). CDR3 DNA sequence: TGTGCCAGCAGCGAGACAGGGGCTTACCCTGAAGCTTTCTTT. The encoded protein is CASSETGAYPEAFF. The variable domain in full, completed from reference TRBV5-4 and TRBJ1-1, reads ETGVTQSPTHLIKTRGQQVTLRCSSQSGHNTVSWYQQALGQGPQFIFQYYREEENGRGNFPPRFSGLQFPNYSSELNVNALELDDSALYLCASSETGAYPEAFFGQGTRLTVV.

The chain links TRBV7-2 to TRBJ2-3, with D perhaps TRBD1 or TRBD2 (5 bases each). The germline V gene has CDR1 SGHTA and CDR2 FQGNSA. Between the trimmed V and J ends, which lost 7 bases and 6 bases, there was a span of 23 bases. CDR3 length: 16 amino acids. The CDR3 sequence is CASNLYRDGPLDTQYF. CDR3 in DNA: TGTGCCAGCAACCTTTACCGGGACGGACCTTTGGATACGCAGTATTTT. Full variable domain (rest looked up from reference TRBV7-2 and TRBJ2-3): GAGVSQSPSNKVTEKGKDVELRCDPISGHTALYWYRQSLGQGLEFLIYFQGNSAPDKSGLPSDRFSAERTGGSVSTLTIQRTQQEDSAVYLCASNLYRDGPLDTQYFGPGTRLTVL.

The V call is TRBV5-4, the J call TRBJ2-7; D remains unclear. Germline assignment: CDR1 SGHNT and CDR2 YYREEE (reference sequence). The V gene lost 3 bases and the J gene lost 2 bases, with 15 bases spanning the gap. The CDR3 is 15 amino acids. The DNA of the CDR3 is TGTGCCAGCAGCTCTCCCGGCTCCGCCGCCTACGAGCAGTACTTC. This sequence encodes CASSSPGSAAYEQYF.